These T cell receptor beta chains were read from a single sample in a study of shared clonotypes between healthy human individuals. Produced via immunoSEQ multiplex PCR; TCRdb's table is partial and in-frame only. The data show 1,500,000 or so clones, roughly 96% seen once. The sample comprised naive CD4+ T cells sorted from blood. The receptors derive from a man younger than 40 in good health. The conserved cysteine and the conserved F or W are not part of the CDR3 here. Not all rows give a size; the values are once, few, many and, for expanded clones, a class.

J gene: TRBJ1-3; V gene: TRBV29-1; clone size: .; CDR3 protein: SVVVRGDVNTIY
J gene: TRBJ2-1; V gene: TRBV11-2; clone size: once; CDR3 protein: ASSLTSGRDKQF
J gene: TRBJ2-7; V gene: TRBV14; clone size: .; CDR3 protein: ASSQDWGNYEQY
J gene: TRBJ2-3; V gene: TRBV9; clone size: once; CDR3 protein: ASSVLRVADTQY
J gene: TRBJ2-3; V gene: TRBV4-1; clone size: .; CDR3 protein: ASSQDPPTSGRRDTQY
J gene: TRBJ2-3; V gene: TRBV7-9; clone size: .; CDR3 protein: ASSLAPPQYTQY
J gene: TRBJ2-3; V gene: TRBV19; clone size: .; CDR3 protein: ASSISASGSGTDTQY
J gene: TRBJ2-7; V gene: TRBV10-3; clone size: .; CDR3 protein: AISGGSGADDYEQY
J gene: TRBJ1-2; V gene: TRBV4-3; clone size: .; CDR3 protein: ASSHEDSYGYT
J gene: TRBJ1-2; V gene: TRBV7-8; clone size: .; CDR3 protein: ASSLARTGNNYGYT
J gene: TRBJ2-3; V gene: TRBV7-3; clone size: .; CDR3 protein: ASSSLGGRPDTQY
J gene: TRBJ2-1; V gene: TRBV18; clone size: .; CDR3 protein: ASSGQLAGVSNEQF
J gene: TRBJ1-5; V gene: TRBV18; clone size: .; CDR3 protein: ASSPPGQPQH
J gene: TRBJ1-2; V gene: TRBV7-2; clone size: .; CDR3 protein: ASSLQGANYGYT
J gene: TRBJ2-7; V gene: TRBV29-1; clone size: once; CDR3 protein: SVEVGGGALSEQY
J gene: TRBJ1-4; V gene: TRBV28; clone size: .; CDR3 protein: ASSHPIRGGNWGEKLF
J gene: TRBJ1-5; V gene: TRBV6-6; clone size: once; CDR3 protein: ASSSRDVNQPQH
J gene: TRBJ1-1; V gene: TRBV14; clone size: .; CDR3 protein: ASSPRQGGWNTEAF
J gene: TRBJ2-5; V gene: TRBV4-1; clone size: once; CDR3 protein: ASSQDEYGERETQY
J gene: TRBJ1-1; V gene: TRBV14; clone size: .; CDR3 protein: ASSRRGSTEAF
J gene: TRBJ2-1; V gene: TRBV7-9; clone size: .; CDR3 protein: ASSFAPGLADNEQF
J gene: TRBJ2-2; V gene: TRBV11-3; clone size: .; CDR3 protein: ASSSSGTTNTGELF
J gene: TRBJ1-1; V gene: TRBV9; clone size: .; CDR3 protein: ASTLGGANTEAF
J gene: TRBJ2-2; V gene: TRBV7-6; clone size: .; CDR3 protein: ATTLNTGELF
J gene: TRBJ2-7; V gene: TRBV28; clone size: .; CDR3 protein: ASSLGGVNRVPEQY
J gene: TRBJ2-3; V gene: TRBV7-2; clone size: .; CDR3 protein: ASSSGLAGGRDTQY
J gene: TRBJ2-7; V gene: TRBV21-1; clone size: .; CDR3 protein: ASSKAAGTGLTYEQY
J gene: TRBJ2-3; V gene: TRBV12-2; clone size: .; CDR3 protein: ASPQTSGSTDTQY
J gene: TRBJ1-1; V gene: TRBV2; clone size: .; CDR3 protein: ASSDRTGGRNTEAF
J gene: TRBJ2-7; V gene: TRBV7-9; clone size: .; CDR3 protein: ASSLASRNPQY
J gene: TRBJ2-7; V gene: TRBV5-5; clone size: .; CDR3 protein: ASSPGTSSYEQY
J gene: TRBJ2-5; V gene: TRBV7-8; clone size: .; CDR3 protein: ASSLAAGLAVWETQY
J gene: TRBJ1-5; V gene: TRBV19; clone size: .; CDR3 protein: ASSSRSSQPQH
J gene: TRBJ2-5; V gene: TRBV30; clone size: .; CDR3 protein: AWSGAGRETQY
J gene: TRBJ2-2; V gene: TRBV11-3; clone size: .; CDR3 protein: ASSLGLGGANTGELF
J gene: TRBJ2-2; V gene: TRBV29-1; clone size: .; CDR3 protein: SVEKTSGSRNTGELF
J gene: TRBJ1-5; V gene: TRBV19; clone size: .; CDR3 protein: ASSLEANQPQH
J gene: TRBJ1-2; V gene: TRBV11-2; clone size: once; CDR3 protein: ASSLGPEAYGYT
J gene: TRBJ2-7; V gene: TRBV2; clone size: .; CDR3 protein: ASSYDSGSYEQY
J gene: TRBJ2-7; V gene: TRBV6-6; clone size: .; CDR3 protein: ASSYRGPYEQY